What follows are 28 T cell receptor beta chains derived from one specimen sequenced in a study of T-cell reconstitution after alpha-beta-depleted transplantation in children. The library targeted TCRbeta and was prepared with unique molecular identifiers. Using its own MiXCR run on the PCR reads, TCRdb lists one record per CDR3 protein. Of 600,000 to 800,000 distinct CDR3 sequences listed, under 15% are singletons. The sample consisted of PBMCs, taken before TCRalphabeta/CD19-depleted stem cell transplant. These receptors all stem from a girl aged 2-10 years with congenital amegakaryocytic thrombocytopenia, due to receive a stem cell transplant.

This clonotype was seen ten or more times. The genes are TRBV5-1 and TRBJ1-1; possibly TRBD1 for D (5 bases). CDR1 and CDR2 from the germline V gene are SGHRS and YFSETQ. The CDR3 consists of 14 residues. V shed 6 bases and J shed 0 bases, with 12 bases lying between them. The CDR3, as DNA: TGCGCCAGCAATGGGGCCGGGATGAACACTGAAGCTTTCTTT. Residues: CASNGAGMNTEAFF.

A few counts support this clonotype. V gene TRBV2 combines with J gene TRBJ2-7, with a weak D call TRBD1 (5 bases). Germline CDR1 SNHLY, CDR2 FYNNEI. V dropped 0 bases and J dropped 5 bases, with 17 bases sitting between them. The CDR3 runs 16 residues. The CDR3 region is CASSEASARAGNEQYF. For the CDR3, the DNA is TGTGCCAGCAGTGAAGCATCCGCCAGGGCAGGGAACGAGCAGTACTTC.

This clonotype occurred many times. The rearrangement links TRBV7-8 to TRBJ1-1; D remains ambiguous. V lost 4 bases and J 0 bases, leaving 18 bases between the germline ends. Per the germline V gene, CDR1 is SGHVS and CDR2 is FQNEAQ. The CDR3 covers 17 residues. The CDR3: CASSSAKSVSVNTEAFF. The DNA for the CDR3 is TGTGCCAGCAGCTCAGCAAAATCCGTATCTGTGAACACTGAAGCTTTCTTT.

This clonotype was recorded many times. This chain connects TRBV10-3 to TRBJ2-7, with 10 nucleotides matching TRBD2. The CDR3 consists of 14 residues. Losses at the gene ends were 2 bases for V and 2 bases for J; bases not matched to a gene: 0. The germline V gene has CDR1 ENHRY and CDR2 SYGVKD. The CDR3 nucleotides read TGTGCCATCAGTGAGGGGACTAGCGCCTACGAGCAGTACTTC. Its protein product is CAISEGTSAYEQYF.

The chain has TRBV15 and TRBJ2-3, with 10 positions matching TRBD1. J lost 1 base, V lost 3 bases, and 4 bases had no gene match. The CDR3 sequence is 16 residues long. Germline V gene sequence: CDR1 LNHNV, CDR2 YYDKDF (reference sequence). CDR3 DNA sequence: TGTGCCACCAGCAGGGCCGGGACAGGGGGCACAGATACGCAGTATTTT. Amino acids: CATSRAGTGGTDTQYF.

The table lists this clonotype with a count of one. The rearrangement joins TRBV11-3 to TRBJ2-2, with TRBD2 matching over 7 bases. Germline values: CDR1 SGHNT, CDR2 YENEEA. The CDR3 spans 14 residues. V dropped 5 bases and J dropped 8; count of bases not matched to a gene: 8. The CDR3 DNA reads TGTGCCAGCAGCCATGGCGGGAGTGCAGGGGAGCTGTTTTTT. Amino acid sequence: CASSHGGSAGELFF. The variable domain in full, with the rest retrieved from reference TRBV11-3 and TRBJ2-2, is EAGVVQSPRYKIIEKKQPVAFWCNPISGHNTLYWYLQNLGQGPELLIRYENEEAVDDSQLPKDRFSAERLKGVDSTLKIQPAELGDSAVYLCASSHGGSAGELFFGEGSRLTVL.

This clonotype appeared many times. The chain recombines TRBV12-3 or TRBV12-4 with TRBJ2-7; TRBD1 might be the D (5 bases). V was pared by 1 base and J by 5 bases, with 12 bases between. The CDR3 sequence is 14 residues long. This chain's CDR3 is CASSLVQVANEQYF. Written as DNA, the CDR3 is TGTGCCAGCAGTTTAGTACAGGTTGCCAACGAGCAGTACTTC.

The table lists this clonotype with many counts. J is TRBJ2-1 and V is TRBV20-1; no firm D call. The V end lost 6 bases, the J end lost 8 bases, and 14 bases lay between the germline ends. The CDR3 loop spans 12 amino acids. CDR1 is DFQATT, CDR2 SNEGSKA, per germline (reference sequence). As DNA, the CDR3 is TGCAGTGCCCCCCTCCAGTCAGATGAGCAGTTCTTC. It is translated as CSAPLQSDEQFF.

J is TRBJ2-7 and V is TRBV11-2, with 13 bases aligning to TRBD2. The V and J ends lost 5 bases and 3 bases, in that order; junction bases with no gene match: 7. The CDR3 totals 16 residues. Per the germline V gene, CDR1 is SGHAT and CDR2 is FQNNGV. CDR3 sequence reads: CASSPYGLAGVYEQYF. The DNA for the CDR3 is TGTGCCAGCAGCCCATACGGACTAGCGGGAGTCTACGAGCAGTACTTC.

The J gene is TRBJ1-2, the V gene TRBV7-9; 9 bases match TRBD1. V lost 5 bases to trimming and J lost 2 bases; unmatched junction nucleotides: 6. CDR1 and CDR2 (germline): SEHNR, FQNEAQ (reference sequence). The CDR3 totals 15 residues. The CDR3 here is CASSNGTGRNYGYTF. CDR3 in DNA: TGTGCCAGCAGCAATGGGACAGGGAGAAACTATGGCTACACCTTC.

This clonotype has only a few counts. This chain links TRBV12-3 or TRBV12-4 with TRBJ2-4; possibly TRBD1 or TRBD2 for D (5 bases each). The CDR3 is 13 amino acids. V was shortened by 7 bases and J by 15 bases, with 22 bases between the two germline ends. The CDR3 nucleotides are TGTGCCAGCATCCCACGGGACCAAGAGATGTTGTACTTC. It codes for CASIPRDQEMLYF.

The rearrangement joins TRBV15 to TRBJ2-7; D gene ambiguous. V lost 0 bases, J lost 6 bases, and 9 bases lay in between. The CDR3 has 13 residues. The germline V gene has CDR1 LNHNV and CDR2 YYDKDF (reference sequence). For the CDR3, the DNA is TGTGCCACCAGCAGAGATCCCCGTTTCGAGCAGTACTTC. This translates into CATSRDPRFEQYF.

This clonotype has only a few counts. The rearrangement joins TRBV5-1 to TRBJ2-1; D remains ambiguous. Germline CDR1 SGHRS, CDR2 YFSETQ. This CDR3 is 13 amino acids long. The ends were cut back, 1 base at V and 6 bases at J, with 8 bases in the middle. This CDR3 reads CASSLTPPNEQFF. The CDR3 nucleotides read TGCGCCAGCAGCTTGACACCGCCCAATGAGCAGTTCTTC.

This clonotype was seen at least ten times. The J gene is TRBJ1-1, the V gene TRBV27, with D possibly TRBD1 on 6 matching bases. Trimming shortened V by 3 bases and J by 3 bases, and 11 bases separated the two germline ends. There are 14 residues in the CDR3. Per germline, CDR1 MNHEY and CDR2 SMNVEV (reference sequence). This CDR3 is CASSFGGQDTEAFF. The CDR3 DNA is TGTGCCAGCAGTTTTGGGGGGCAGGACACTGAAGCTTTCTTT.

As for this clonotype: Just one base apart from a much larger clone, this may be a read error. This chain links TRBV12-3 or TRBV12-4 with TRBJ1-2; no clear D. This CDR3 comprises 15 residues. Here the CDR3 DNA reads TGTGCCAGCAGTTTAAACAGCTATTTGTCCTATGGCTACCCCTTC. This translates into CASSLNSYLSYGYPF.

This rearrangement joins TRBV7-2 to TRBJ1-5, with D tentatively TRBD1 (6 bases). Germline assignment: CDR1 SGHTA and CDR2 FQGNSA. This CDR3 has 15 residues. V shed 1 base and J shed 6 bases, with 13 bases lying between them. The CDR3 DNA reads as TGTGCCAGCAGCTTAGTCTCGGGGGGCTTTCAGCCCCAGCATTTT. Translated, it gives CASSLVSGGFQPQHF.

This clonotype has ten or more counts. V gene TRBV20-1 combines with J gene TRBJ2-7; D is perhaps TRBD2 (5 bases). V was trimmed by 3 bases and J by 5 bases, leaving 11 bases between them. CDR1 and CDR2 (germline): DFQATT, SNEGSKA (reference sequence). The CDR3 has 12 amino acids. CDR3 sequence: CSASRGTHEQYF. CDR3 sequence (DNA): TGCAGTGCTAGCCGGGGAACCCACGAGCAGTACTTC.

In this sample, this clonotype turned up a few times. The chain is built from TRBV5-1 and TRBJ2-5, with 9 bases aligning to TRBD2. The germline gives CDR1 SGHRS, CDR2 YFSETQ. V lost 4 bases to trimming and J lost 3 bases; unmatched junction nucleotides: 4. The CDR3 is 14 residues long. Here the CDR3 DNA reads TGCGCCAGCAGCGTCTCTAGCGGGGAAGAGACCCAGTACTTC. Its translation: CASSVSSGEETQYF.

The chain carries TRBV2 and TRBJ2-3; D remains ambiguous. Trimming left V 1 base short and J 3 bases short, with 11 bases between. CDR1 SNHLY and CDR2 FYNNEI come from the germline V gene. The CDR3 sequence is 15 residues long. The CDR3 nucleotides read TGTGCCAGCAGTGAAGGGGGTCCTGGGACAGATACGCAGTATTTT. Protein: CASSEGGPGTDTQYF.

The V and J genes are TRBV5-1 and TRBJ2-7, with TRBD2 matching over 16 bases. J lost 6 bases, V lost 4 bases, and 13 bases had no gene match. CDR1 is SGHRS and CDR2 is YFSETQ in the germline V gene. The CDR3 has 18 residues. CDR3: CASSVSPGLAGGPGEQYF. The CDR3 DNA reads as TGCGCCAGCAGCGTATCCCCGGGACTAGCGGGAGGGCCTGGCGAGCAGTACTTC. Full variable domain (rest looked up from reference TRBV5-1 and TRBJ2-7): KAGVTQTPRYLIKTRGQQVTLSCSPISGHRSVSWYQQTPGQGLQFLFEYFSETQRNKGNFPGRFSGRQFSNSRSEMNVSTLELGDSALYLCASSVSPGLAGGPGEQYFGPGTRLTVT.

This clonotype was detected only a few times. The chain uses TRBV6-5 and TRBJ2-3; D gene unclear. The CDR3 is 16 amino acids. CDR1 and CDR2 (germline): MNHEY, SVGAGI. Deletions cut 1 base from V and 0 bases from J, with 11 bases between. CDR3 DNA: TGTGCCAGCAGTTACTTGGCGGAGACTAGCACAGATACGCAGTATTTT. Amino acids: CASSYLAETSTDTQYF.

This clonotype was detected ten times or more. The chain joins TRBV7-9 to TRBJ2-5; 10 positions agree with TRBD2. The trim removed 6 bases at V and 5 bases at J, leaving 6 bases unmatched. The germline V gene encodes CDR1 SEHNR and CDR2 FQNEAQ (reference sequence). This CDR3 contains 14 residues. This CDR3 reads CASSTSGIKETQYF. CDR3 coding DNA: TGTGCCAGCAGTACTAGCGGGATAAAGGAGACCCAGTACTTC.

The chain is built from TRBV10-3 and TRBJ1-3; a weak D match, TRBD1 (5 bases). V dropped 8 bases and J dropped 8 bases, with 19 bases sitting between them. Germline lookup yields CDR1 ENHRY and CDR2 SYGVKD. The length of the CDR3 is 14 residues. This CDR3 reads CAIGNSPGGDTIYF. The CDR3 DNA is TGTGCCATCGGCAACTCTCCCGGGGGAGACACCATATATTTT.

This clonotype was counted a few times. The genes are TRBV2 and TRBJ2-1; 15 bases match TRBD2. The trim removed 5 bases at V and 8 bases at J, leaving 7 bases unmatched. CDR1 and CDR2 from the germline V gene are SNHLY and FYNNEI. The CDR3 loop spans 16 amino acids. CDR3 sequence reads: CASSIGGLAGGDEQFF. As DNA, the CDR3 is TGTGCCAGCAGTATAGGGGGACTAGCGGGAGGTGATGAGCAGTTCTTC.

Many counts were recorded for this clonotype. V is TRBV29-1 and J is TRBJ1-2; 10 positions agree with TRBD1. This CDR3 is built from 14 residues. The junction had 3 bases not matched to a gene; V was cut back by 4 bases and J by 1 base. Per germline, CDR1 SQVTM and CDR2 ANQGSEA. In DNA, the CDR3 is TGCAGCGTTGTGACAGGGGGCCTTAACTATGGCTACACCTTC. The encoded protein is CSVVTGGLNYGYTF.

This clonotype was detected ten times or more. V usage is TRBV12-3 or TRBV12-4 and J usage is TRBJ1-2; 9 bases fit TRBD1. This CDR3 region has 16 residues. V lost 3 bases and J lost 2; bases outside the gene matches: 7. The CDR3 region is CASSLVGQGPNYGYTF. For the CDR3, the DNA is TGTGCCAGCAGTTTGGTGGGACAGGGACCAAACTATGGCTACACCTTC.

This clonotype was observed a few times. The gene calls are TRBV27 and TRBJ2-7, with 10 bases identical to TRBD1. CDR3 length: 14 amino acids. The junction had 6 bases not matched to a gene; V was cut back by 5 bases and J by 5 bases. Per germline, CDR1 MNHEY and CDR2 SMNVEV (reference sequence). The CDR3 here is CASSRTGGINEQYF. CDR3 bases: TGTGCCAGCAGTCGGACAGGGGGTATCAACGAGCAGTACTTC.

J is TRBJ2-3 and V is TRBV7-6, with 12 bases identical to TRBD2. V shed 5 bases and J 0 bases; nucleotides not matched to a gene: 6. This CDR3 spans 17 amino acids. Germline CDR1 is SGHVS and CDR2 is FNYEAQ. The CDR3: CASSPRTSGTSTDTQYF. CDR3 DNA: TGTGCCAGCAGCCCCCGGACTAGCGGGACTAGCACAGATACGCAGTATTTT.